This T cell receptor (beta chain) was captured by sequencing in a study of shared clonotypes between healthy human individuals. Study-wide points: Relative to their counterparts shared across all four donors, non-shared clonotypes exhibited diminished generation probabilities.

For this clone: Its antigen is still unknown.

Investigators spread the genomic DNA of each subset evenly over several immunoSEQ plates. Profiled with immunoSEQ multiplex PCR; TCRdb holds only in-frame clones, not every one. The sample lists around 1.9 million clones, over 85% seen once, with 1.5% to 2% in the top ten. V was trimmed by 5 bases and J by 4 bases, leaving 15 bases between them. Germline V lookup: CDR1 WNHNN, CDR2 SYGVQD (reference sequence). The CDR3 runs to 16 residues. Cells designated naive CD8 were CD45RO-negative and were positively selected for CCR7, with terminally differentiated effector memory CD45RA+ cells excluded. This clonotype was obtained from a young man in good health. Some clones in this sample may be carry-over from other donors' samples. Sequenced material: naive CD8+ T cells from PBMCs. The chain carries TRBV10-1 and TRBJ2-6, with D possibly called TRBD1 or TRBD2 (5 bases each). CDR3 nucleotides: TGCGCCAGCAGTATGGGATCGGGGCGAGGGGCCAACGTCCTGACTTTC. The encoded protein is CASSMGSGRGANVLTF.